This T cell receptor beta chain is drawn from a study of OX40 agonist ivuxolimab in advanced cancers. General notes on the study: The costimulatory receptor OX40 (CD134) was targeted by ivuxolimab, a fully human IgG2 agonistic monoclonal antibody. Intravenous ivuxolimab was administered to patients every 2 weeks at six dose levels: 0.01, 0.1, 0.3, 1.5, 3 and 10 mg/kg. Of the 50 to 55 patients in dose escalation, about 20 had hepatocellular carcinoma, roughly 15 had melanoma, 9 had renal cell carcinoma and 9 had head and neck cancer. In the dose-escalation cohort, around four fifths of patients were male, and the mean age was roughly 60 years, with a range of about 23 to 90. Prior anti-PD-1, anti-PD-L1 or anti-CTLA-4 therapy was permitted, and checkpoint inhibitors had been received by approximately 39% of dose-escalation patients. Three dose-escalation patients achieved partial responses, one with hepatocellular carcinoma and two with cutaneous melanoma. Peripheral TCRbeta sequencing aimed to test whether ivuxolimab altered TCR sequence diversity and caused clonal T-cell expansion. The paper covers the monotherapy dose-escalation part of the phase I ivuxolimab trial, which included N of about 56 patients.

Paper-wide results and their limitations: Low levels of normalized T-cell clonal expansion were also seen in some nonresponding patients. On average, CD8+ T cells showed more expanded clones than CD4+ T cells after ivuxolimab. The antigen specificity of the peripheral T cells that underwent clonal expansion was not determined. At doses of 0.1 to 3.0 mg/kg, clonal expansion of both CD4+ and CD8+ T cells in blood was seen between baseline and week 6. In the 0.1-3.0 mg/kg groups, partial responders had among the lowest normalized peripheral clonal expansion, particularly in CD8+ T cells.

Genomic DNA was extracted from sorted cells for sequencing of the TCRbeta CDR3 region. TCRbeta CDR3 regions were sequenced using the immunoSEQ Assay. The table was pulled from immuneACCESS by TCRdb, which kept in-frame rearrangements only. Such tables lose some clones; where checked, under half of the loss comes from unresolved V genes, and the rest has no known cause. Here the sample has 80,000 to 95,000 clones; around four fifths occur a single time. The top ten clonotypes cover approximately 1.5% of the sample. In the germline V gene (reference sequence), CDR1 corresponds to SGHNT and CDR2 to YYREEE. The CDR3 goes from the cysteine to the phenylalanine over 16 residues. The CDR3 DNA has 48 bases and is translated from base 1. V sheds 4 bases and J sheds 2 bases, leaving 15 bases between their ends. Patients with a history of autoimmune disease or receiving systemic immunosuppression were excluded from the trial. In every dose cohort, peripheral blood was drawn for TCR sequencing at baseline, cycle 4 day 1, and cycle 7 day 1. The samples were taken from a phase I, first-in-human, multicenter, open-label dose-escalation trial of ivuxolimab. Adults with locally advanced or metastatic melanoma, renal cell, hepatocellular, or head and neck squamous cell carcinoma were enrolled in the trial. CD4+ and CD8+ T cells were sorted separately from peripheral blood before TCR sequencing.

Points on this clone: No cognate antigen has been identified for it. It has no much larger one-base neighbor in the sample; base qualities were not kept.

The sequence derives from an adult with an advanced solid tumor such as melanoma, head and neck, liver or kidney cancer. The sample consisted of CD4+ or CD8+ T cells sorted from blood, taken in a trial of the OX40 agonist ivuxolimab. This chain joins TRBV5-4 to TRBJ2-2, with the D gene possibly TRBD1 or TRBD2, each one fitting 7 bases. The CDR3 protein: CASSPGRGGNTGELFF. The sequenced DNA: TGTGCCAGCAGCCCCGGCAGGGGGGGTAACACCGGGGAGCTGTTTTTT.